This is a list of T cell receptor beta chains from one sample in a study of T cells in narcolepsy. Data came from immunoSEQ multiplex PCR; TCRdb stores just in-frame clones and leaves some out. The repertoire consists of roughly 25,000 clones, with around 85% occurring once and the leading ten covering about 10%. Sequenced sample: memory (CD45RA-) CD4+ T cells from blood. All receptors come from a human donor in good health. Each CDR3 is given without its conserved first and last residue.

j_gene,v_gene,CDR3aa
TRBJ2-1,TRBV27,ASSLRGRTGAGTYNEQF
TRBJ1-2,TRBV28,ASSAGGPNYGYT
TRBJ2-7,TRBV30,AWSVRGQTVSSYEQY
TRBJ1-5,TRBV19,ASSSPMDRYQPQH
TRBJ2-5,TRBV20-1,SAPLAYEQY
TRBJ2-2,TRBV6-5,ASVGGPGELF
TRBJ1-2,TRBV5-1,ASSLEGQDLYGYT
TRBJ2-7,TRBV19,ASSSSGRGSSYEQY
TRBJ2-4,TRBV5-1,ASSLRGSTSGIKNIQY
TRBJ2-4,TRBV5-6,ASSLVGLQGDGNIQY
TRBJ2-3,TRBV19,ASPVGCGGRRADTQY
TRBJ2-1,TRBV19,ASKSSPYYNEQF
TRBJ1-2,TRBV5-1,ASSEGQGTPHT
TRBJ2-1,TRBV20-1,SASPSNEQF
TRBJ2-1,TRBV25-1,ASSGSYAAYNEQF
TRBJ2-5,TRBV18,ASSPSGRETQY
TRBJ2-7,TRBV2,ASTPGLYEQY